A single sample is the source of the 25 T cell receptor beta chains below, sequenced in a study of CD8 T cell repertoires and HIV-1 epitope variants. Here immunoSEQ multiplex PCR was the method, and the copy in TCRdb shows in-frame clones only, minus some. Altogether around 4,100 clones are present, around 68% being singletons, with the ten largest covering approximately 48%. These TCRs' antigens remain unknown. Sequenced: cultured CD8+ T cells derived from PBMCs. Receptors originate from a male donor with HIV.

The chain recombines TRBV19 with TRBJ2-7; D gene ambiguous. Per germline, CDR1 LNHDA and CDR2 SQIVND (reference sequence). The germline V and J ends were trimmed by 4 bases and 3 bases, with 7 bases remaining between them. The CDR3 is 12 residues long. CDR3 coding DNA: TGTGCCAGTAGTACTAACAGCTACGAGCAGTACTTC. This translates into CASSTNSYEQYF.

V is TRBV5-1 and J is TRBJ2-7; TRBD2 matches 8 bases. J was trimmed by 0 bases and V by 3 bases; bases with no gene match: 2. CDR3 length: 14 amino acids. CDR1 SGHRS and CDR2 YFSETQ come from the germline V gene. The CDR3 bases are TGCGCCAGCAGCTCAGGGACTAGCTCCTACGAGCAGTACTTC. Its protein is CASSSGTSSYEQYF.

The rearrangement uses TRBV21-1 and TRBJ2-1; whether TRBD2, the table's D call, matches the DNA was not checked. TRBV21-1 is tagged as a pseudogene. This CDR3 comprises 22 residues. The CDR3 DNA reads as TGTGCCAGCAGCAGGACGGGTAAACCGGGACTAGCTCTTTATAACTCCTACAATGAGCAGTTCTTC. It is translated as CASSRTGKPGLALYNSYNEQFF.

The gene calls are TRBV2 and TRBJ2-1, with 8 bases identical to TRBD2. This CDR3 contains 15 residues. The junction had 13 bases not matched to a gene; V was cut back by 6 bases and J by 9 bases. The V gene's germline CDR1 is SNHLY and CDR2 FYNNEI. The chain's CDR3 is CASRERSGSPGEQFF. The CDR3 DNA reads as TGTGCCAGCAGGGAGCGAAGCGGGAGTCCGGGTGAGCAGTTCTTC.

This clone was observed a handful of times. This chain joins TRBV27 and TRBJ2-1, with D tentatively TRBD1 or TRBD2 (5 bases each). Germline V lookup: CDR1 MNHEY, CDR2 SMNVEV (reference sequence). CDR3 size: 14 residues. Trimming took off 2 bases at V and 8 bases at J, with 13 bases between the two ends. The CDR3 here is CASSLLGQGDEQFF. The CDR3 DNA sequence: TGTGCCAGCAGTTTACTAGGGCAGGGAGATGAGCAGTTCTTC.

The chain links TRBV28 to TRBJ1-2; 7 nucleotides align to TRBD1. CDR3 length: 13 residues. The germline V gene encodes CDR1 MDHEN and CDR2 SYDVKM. J was trimmed by 2 bases and V by 7 bases; bases with no gene match: 4. The CDR3 coding sequence is TGTGCCAGCACTCCGACAGGGAACTATGGCTACACCTTC. It yields the protein CASTPTGNYGYTF.

The rearrangement uses TRBV7-2 and TRBJ1-6; D unclear. CDR1 and CDR2 (germline): SGHTA, FQGNSA. This CDR3 is 15 amino acids long. V lost 5 bases and J lost 4, with 12 bases in between. CDR3 sequence (DNA): TGTGCCAGCAGCGTATTACTCGGTTATAATTCACCCCTCCACTTT. This translates into CASSVLLGYNSPLHF.

The chain combines TRBV28 with TRBJ1-3; D gene uncertain. The CDR3 runs to 13 residues. Trimming removed 2 bases at V and 4 bases at J, with 6 bases between. Germline values: CDR1 MDHEN, CDR2 SYDVKM. CDR3 DNA sequence: TGTGCCAGCAGTTTACTGCAGGGAAACACCATATATTTT. It yields the protein CASSLLQGNTIYF.

This chain uses TRBV9 with TRBJ2-2; D is unresolved. Germline CDR1 reads SGDLS; CDR2 reads YYNGEE. The CDR3 loop spans 15 amino acids. V was pared by 7 bases and J by 1 base, with 14 bases between. This chain's CDR3 is CASSEGFWNTGELFF. The CDR3 DNA is TGTGCCAGCTCGGAAGGGTTCTGGAACACCGGGGAGCTGTTTTTT.

The rearrangement uses TRBV28 and TRBJ1-6; D call uncertain. Germline V gives CDR1 MDHEN, CDR2 SYDVKM. The CDR3 spans 10 residues. The ends were cut back, 9 bases at V and 10 bases at J, with 7 bases in the middle. The CDR3 sequence is CASAGSPLHF. CDR3 DNA sequence: TGTGCCAGTGCGGGATCACCCCTCCACTTT.

This chain uses TRBV7-8 with TRBJ2-1, with TRBD2 matching 12 bases. This CDR3 has 15 amino acids. V dropped 3 bases and J dropped 5; count of bases not matched to a gene: 2. Germline V lookup: CDR1 SGHVS, CDR2 FQNEAQ. CDR3 residues: CASSFRLAGDNEQFF. In nucleotides, the CDR3 is TGTGCCAGCAGCTTTAGACTAGCGGGGGACAATGAGCAGTTCTTC.

This clone occurred a few times. The chain couples TRBV5-6 to TRBJ1-1; a weak D match, TRBD1 (6 bases). Between the trimmed V and J ends, which lost 0 bases and 3 bases, there was a span of 9 bases. This CDR3 spans 14 amino acids. Germline loops: CDR1 SGHDT, CDR2 YYEEEE. The CDR3, as DNA: TGTGCCAGCAGCTTGGGGACAGCATACACTGAAGCTTTCTTT. This sequence encodes CASSLGTAYTEAFF. Full variable domain (missing parts from reference TRBV5-6 and TRBJ1-1): DAGVTQSPTHLIKTRGQQVTLRCSPKSGHDTVSWYQQALGQGPQFIFQYYEEEERQRGNFPDRFSGHQFPNYSSELNVNALLLGDSALYLCASSLGTAYTEAFFGQGTRLTVV.

The CDR3 sequence: CATSRDKGERQPQHF. The CDR3 DNA sequence: TGTGCCACCAGCAGAGATAAAGGGGAGCGACAGCCCCAGCATTTT. The chain joins TRBV15 to TRBJ1-5; D may be TRBD1 (5 bases). CDR1 is LNHNV, CDR2 YYDKDF, per germline (reference sequence). V gave up 0 bases and J gave up 7 bases, with 13 bases separating them. CDR3 length: 15 residues. Together with reference TRBV15 and TRBJ1-5, the CDR3 gives the full variable domain: DAMVIQNPRYQVTQFGKPVTLSCSQTLNHNVMYWYQQKSSQAPKLLFHYYDKDFNNEADTPDNFQSRRPNTSFCFLDIRSPGLGDTAMYLCATSRDKGERQPQHFGDGTRLSIL.

The chain employs TRBV10-3 and TRBJ2-7; a possible D gene is TRBD2 (6 bases). Germline lookup yields CDR1 ENHRY and CDR2 SYGVKD. The CDR3 has 15 amino acids. V was cut by 3 bases and J by 3 bases, with 15 bases left in between. The CDR3 spells CAISDEGRWNYEQYF. CDR3 DNA sequence: TGTGCCATCAGTGATGAGGGGAGGTGGAACTACGAGCAGTACTTC.

This chain links TRBV2 with TRBJ1-2; 7 bases match TRBD1. There are 13 residues in the CDR3. Germline CDR1 SNHLY, CDR2 FYNNEI. J was trimmed by 2 bases and V by 6 bases; bases with no gene match: 3. Written as DNA, the CDR3 is TGTGCCAGCAGGGGGGGACAGAACTATGGCTACACCTTC. Translating it yields CASRGGQNYGYTF.

The chain combines TRBV10-2 with TRBJ2-7; 11 nucleotides agree with TRBD1. With 2 bases clipped from V and 4 bases from J, the junction kept 1 base outside the gene matches. The germline V gene encodes CDR1 WSHSY and CDR2 SAAADI. The CDR3 sequence is 14 residues long. CDR3 amino acids: CASSEGQGAYEQYF. CDR3 coding DNA: TGCGCCAGCAGTGAGGGACAGGGGGCTTACGAGCAGTACTTC.

The rearrangement joins TRBV27 to TRBJ2-1, with 9 bases lining up with TRBD2. The V segment lost 2 bases and the J segment 9 bases; nucleotides outside the gene matches: 14. This CDR3 contains 17 residues. Germline values: CDR1 MNHEY, CDR2 SMNVEV (reference sequence). CDR3 in amino acids: CASSLPLLSGGRGEQFF. Here the CDR3 DNA reads TGTGCCAGCAGTTTACCCCTATTGAGCGGGGGGCGGGGTGAGCAGTTCTTC.

This clone was found a few times. The rearrangement uses TRBV11-2 and TRBJ2-1; D is perhaps TRBD2 (5 bases). V lost 7 bases and J lost 0, with 16 bases in between. The CDR3 loop spans 16 amino acids. CDR1 SGHAT and CDR2 FQNNGV come from the germline V gene. The CDR3 sequence is CASIINSGDSYNEQFF. The CDR3 DNA is TGTGCCAGCATCATCAACAGCGGAGACTCCTACAATGAGCAGTTCTTC.

About this clone: The junction departs from the called germline gene at one end, perhaps through a read error. V and J are TRBV5-5 and TRBJ1-2; D is unresolved. This CDR3 is 16 amino acids long. Per the germline V gene, CDR1 is SGHKS and CDR2 is YYEKEE (reference sequence). Written as DNA, the CDR3 is TGCGCCAGCAGCCAAGATCCCGTCGAACTCGACTATGGCTACACCTTC. It is translated as CASSQDPVELDYGYTF. Filled out from reference TRBV5-5 and TRBJ1-2, the complete variable domain reads DAGVTQSPTHLIKTRGQQVTLRCSPISGHKSVSWYQQVLGQGPQFIFQYYEKEERGRGNFPDRFSARQFPNYSSELNVNALLLGDSALYLCASSQDPVELDYGYTFGSGTRLTVV.

The sample holds one count of this clone. This chain links TRBV6-1 with TRBJ1-2; TRBD1 aligns across 10 bases. The V segment lost 6 bases and the J segment 6 bases; nucleotides outside the gene matches: 7. The CDR3 loop spans 14 amino acids. Germline CDR1 MNHNS, CDR2 SASEGT. The CDR3 nucleotides are TGTGCCAGCAGCTCGGGACAGGGGTTGCATGGCTACACCTTC. Translation: CASSSGQGLHGYTF.

The rearrangement joins TRBV2 to TRBJ2-1; 8 bases fit TRBD1. The CDR3 is 12 amino acids. V shed 5 bases and J 7 bases; nucleotides not matched to a gene: 1. Germline CDR1 is SNHLY and CDR2 is FYNNEI. The CDR3 nucleotides are TGTGCCAGCAGTCGACAGGGGAATGAGCAGTTCTTC. Translation gives CASSRQGNEQFF.

The J gene is TRBJ2-7, the V gene TRBV27; TRBD1 matches 9 bases. Germline V lookup: CDR1 MNHEY, CDR2 SMNVEV (reference sequence). The length of the CDR3 is 14 residues. The junction had 7 bases not matched to a gene; V was cut back by 6 bases and J by 4 bases. The CDR3 sequence is CASSYTGGEYEQYF. The CDR3 DNA reads as TGTGCCAGCAGCTACACAGGGGGCGAGTACGAGCAGTACTTC.

This clone was seen just once. V usage is TRBV2 and J usage is TRBJ2-7; perhaps TRBD1 as D (6 bases). Germline V gives CDR1 SNHLY, CDR2 FYNNEI. Trimming stripped 1 base from V and 5 bases from J, with 12 bases between. The CDR3 is 14 amino acids. The CDR3, as DNA: TGTGCCAGCAGTGAAGTTCAGGGGTTAGACGAGCAGTACTTC. It is translated as CASSEVQGLDEQYF.

The chain joins TRBV19 to TRBJ2-7; D unresolved. CDR1 LNHDA and CDR2 SQIVND come from the germline V gene (reference sequence). The CDR3 consists of 13 residues. V was clipped by 6 bases and J by 2 bases, with 11 bases between them. Written as DNA, the CDR3 is TGTGCCAGTAGGGACCCTGGCGCCTACGAGCAGTACTTC. Its translation is CASRDPGAYEQYF.

This clone showed up just a few times. The genes are TRBV30 and TRBJ2-3; TRBD2 matches at 13 bases. The J segment lost 3 bases and the V segment lost 2 bases, leaving 5 bases of the junction unmatched. Germline values: CDR1 GTSNPN, CDR2 SVGIG (reference sequence). The CDR3 consists of 16 residues. The CDR3 nucleotides are TGTGCCTGGAGTATCGGACTAGCGGGGGCTACAGATACGCAGTATTTT. Protein product: CAWSIGLAGATDTQYF. Complete variable domain (other parts from reference TRBV30 and TRBJ2-3): SQTIHQWPATLVQPVGSPLSLECTVEGTSNPNLYWYRQAAGRGLQLLFYSVGIGQISSEVPQNLSASRPQDRQFILSSKKLLLSDSGFYLCAWSIGLAGATDTQYFGPGTRLTVL.